These T cell receptor beta chains were read from a single sample in a study of glioma-infiltrating T cells after dendritic cell vaccination. Repertoires were generated with immunoSEQ multiplex PCR, while TCRdb's copy carries only in-frame clones and drops some. This repertoire shows around 90,000 clones, more than 80% found once; its top ten account for roughly 2%. Sequencing was performed on blood, taken after dendritic cell vaccination. These receptors were taken from a human donor with glioblastoma. Each CDR3 is given with its conserved first and last residue. D genes are given only for firm matches. Size is stated for part of the rows, as once, few or many counts, or as a class when the clone is expanded.

clone_size	j_call	d_call	v_call	cdr3_nt	cdr3_aa
.	TRBJ2-2	TRBD1	TRBV30	TGTGCCTGGAGTAGGGGGCCCCGGGAGCTGTTTTTT	CAWSRGPRELFF
few	TRBJ1-5	.	TRBV19	TGTGCCAGTAGGAGCAGCAACAGTCAGCCCCAGCATTTT	CASRSSNSQPQHF
once	TRBJ1-4	.	TRBV29-1	TGCAGCGTTATGGGACCGAAAGGGGGACTGTTTTTT	CSVMGPKGGLFF
.	TRBJ1-1	.	TRBV5-1	TGCGCCAGCAGCTTGGTAGCGGGCATGAACACTGAAGCTTTCTTT	CASSLVAGMNTEAFF
.	TRBJ2-1	TRBD1	TRBV30	TGTGCCTGGAGTGAAGGCCGGACAGGCTACAATGAGCAGTTCTTC	CAWSEGRTGYNEQFF
.	TRBJ2-6	.	TRBV15	TGTGCCACCAGCAGTTCCGTCACCGGAGCCTACTCTGGGGCCAACGTCCTGACTTTC	CATSSSVTGAYSGANVLTF
.	TRBJ2-7	.	TRBV7-8	TGTGCCAGCAGCTTATACAACCGAAACTACGAGCAGTACTTC	CASSLYNRNYEQYF
.	TRBJ2-1	TRBD2	TRBV10-3	TGTGCCATCAGTGAGTCCAGCGGGGGAACCTACAATGAGCAGTTCTTC	CAISESSGGTYNEQFF
once	TRBJ1-4	TRBD1	TRBV28	TGTGCCAGCAGTCGTACAGGGGGAGGCGAAAAACTGTTTTTT	CASSRTGGGEKLFF
.	TRBJ2-7	.	TRBV11-2	TGTGCCAGCCTCGGGATTACCTACGAGCAGTACTTC	CASLGITYEQYF
.	TRBJ1-2	.	TRBV4-1	TGCGCCGGCAGCCAAGCATCCCGAGGGAACTATGGCTACACCTTC	CAGSQASRGNYGYTF
few	TRBJ1-2	.	TRBV18	TGTGCCAGCTCACCAACTAACGGGGACTATGGCTACACCTTC	CASSPTNGDYGYTF
.	TRBJ2-7	.	TRBV27	TGTGCCAGCAAGGGATTATTAGCGTCCTACGAGCAGTACTTC	CASKGLLASYEQYF
once	TRBJ1-4	TRBD1	TRBV19	TGTGCCAGTAGTACCCCGGGACAGGGCCTTGCTAATGAAAAACTGTTTTTT	CASSTPGQGLANEKLFF
few	TRBJ2-6	.	TRBV19	TGTGCCAGTAGTCCCCGGTGGTCTGGGGCCAACGTCCTGACTTTC	CASSPRWSGANVLTF
.	TRBJ2-1	.	TRBV5-6	TGTGCCAGCAGTTCCTGGGGGCTCTCCTACAATGAGCAGTTCTTC	CASSSWGLSYNEQFF
.	TRBJ2-3	.	TRBV5-4	TGTGCCAGCAGCTCCCCCGCACGGGGAGGAGGGGATACGCAGTATTTT	CASSSPARGGGDTQYF
.	TRBJ2-6	TRBD1	TRBV18	TGTGCCAGCTCCCGCGGACAGGGGGCTTCTGGGGCCAACGTCCTGACTTTC	CASSRGQGASGANVLTF
once	TRBJ2-3	.	TRBV5-1	TGCGCCAGCAGCTTGGTGCGCGGTACAGATACGCAGTATTTT	CASSLVRGTDTQYF
few	TRBJ2-7	TRBD1	TRBV5-6	TGTGCCAGCAGCTTGGTGAAGGGGGCCGGCGAGCAGTACTTC	CASSLVKGAGEQYF
.	TRBJ2-2	TRBD2	TRBV10-2	TGCGCCAGCAGAGCCAGCGGGAGAGAGACCGGGGAGCTGTTTTTT	CASRASGRETGELFF
.	TRBJ1-5	.	TRBV19	TGTGCCAGTACCTTACGCGCCGGGGGCAATCAGCCCCAGCATTTT	CASTLRAGGNQPQHF
.	TRBJ1-1	.	TRBV9	TGTGCCAGCAGCGTAACTAGCCAGAACACTGAAGCTTTCTTT	CASSVTSQNTEAFF
.	TRBJ1-1	.	TRBV29-1	TGCAGCGTTGATCACAACCAGAACACTGAAGCTTTCTTT	CSVDHNQNTEAFF
.	TRBJ2-1	.	TRBV19	TGTGCCAGTAATTTTTTGGGCTTCGACAATGAGCAGTTCTTC	CASNFLGFDNEQFF
once	TRBJ2-2	TRBD2	TRBV11-3	TGTGCCAGCAGCCTACACCGCCCCGGTAGACTAGCGGTTACCGGGGAGCTGTTTTTT	CASSLHRPGRLAVTGELFF
few	TRBJ1-1	.	TRBV2	TGTGCCAGAAAGACCGGCGGTTTCGCTGAAGCTTTCTTT	CARKTGGFAEAFF
.	TRBJ2-7	TRBD2	TRBV7-9	TGTGCCAGCAGCCCGGGAGCGGGATCCTACGAGCAGTACTTC	CASSPGAGSYEQYF
.	TRBJ1-5	.	TRBV5-1	TGCGCCAGCAGCCCCTTAGGACTCAATCAGCCCCAGCATTTT	CASSPLGLNQPQHF
.	TRBJ1-5	.	TRBV2	TGTGCCAGCAGTATTCAGGGCTATAGCAATCAGCCCCAGCATTTT	CASSIQGYSNQPQHF
.	TRBJ2-7	.	TRBV5-1	TGCGCCAGCAGCTTGGAGTCCAGGTCCTACGAGCAGTACTTC	CASSLESRSYEQYF
.	TRBJ1-5	.	TRBV2	TGTGCCAGCAGTGAATTGGTTGGAGTCTATCAGCCCCAGCATTTT	CASSELVGVYQPQHF
.	TRBJ1-5	.	TRBV27	TGTGCCAGCGCATTCCGGGAGAACAATCAGCCCCAGCATTTT	CASAFRENNQPQHF
.	TRBJ2-2	TRBD1	TRBV5-1	TGCGCCAGCAGCTCATACAGGGGTAACACCGGGGAGCTGTTTTTT	CASSSYRGNTGELFF